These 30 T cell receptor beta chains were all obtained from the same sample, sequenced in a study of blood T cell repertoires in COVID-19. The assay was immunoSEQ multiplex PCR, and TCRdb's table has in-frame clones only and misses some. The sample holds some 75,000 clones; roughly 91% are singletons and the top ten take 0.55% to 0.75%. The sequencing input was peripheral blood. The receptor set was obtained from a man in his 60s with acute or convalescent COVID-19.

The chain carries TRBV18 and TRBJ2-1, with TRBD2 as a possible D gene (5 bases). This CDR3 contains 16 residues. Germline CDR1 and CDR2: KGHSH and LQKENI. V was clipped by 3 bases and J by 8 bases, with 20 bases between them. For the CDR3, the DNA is TGTGCCAGCTCACCTTGGGCAGGCCCTAGCAGCGATGAGCAGTTCTTC. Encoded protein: CASSPWAGPSSDEQFF.

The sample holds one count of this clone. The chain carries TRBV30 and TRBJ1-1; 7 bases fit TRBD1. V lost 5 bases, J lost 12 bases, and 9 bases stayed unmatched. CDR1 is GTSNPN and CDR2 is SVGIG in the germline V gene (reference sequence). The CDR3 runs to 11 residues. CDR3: CAWRDRDFSFF. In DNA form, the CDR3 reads TGTGCCTGGCGCGACAGGGATTTTTCTTTCTTT.

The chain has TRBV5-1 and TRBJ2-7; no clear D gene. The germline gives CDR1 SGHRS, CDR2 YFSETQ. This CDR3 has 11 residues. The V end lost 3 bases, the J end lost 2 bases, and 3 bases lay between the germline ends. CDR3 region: CASSSAYEQYF. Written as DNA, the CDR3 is TGCGCCAGCAGCTCCGCCTACGAGCAGTACTTC.

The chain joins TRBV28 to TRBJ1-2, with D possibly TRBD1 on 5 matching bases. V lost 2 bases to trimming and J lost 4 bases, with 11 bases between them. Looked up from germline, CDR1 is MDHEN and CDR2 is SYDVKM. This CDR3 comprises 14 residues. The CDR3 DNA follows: TGTGCCAGCAGTTTAAATCCGGGGGGCTATGGCTACACCTTC. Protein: CASSLNPGGYGYTF.

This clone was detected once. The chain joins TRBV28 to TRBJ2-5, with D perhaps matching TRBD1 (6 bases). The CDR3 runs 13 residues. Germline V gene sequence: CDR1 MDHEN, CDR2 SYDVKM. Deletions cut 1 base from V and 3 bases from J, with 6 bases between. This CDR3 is CASSLSGEETQYF. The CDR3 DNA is TGTGCCAGCAGTTTATCAGGGGAAGAGACCCAGTACTTC.

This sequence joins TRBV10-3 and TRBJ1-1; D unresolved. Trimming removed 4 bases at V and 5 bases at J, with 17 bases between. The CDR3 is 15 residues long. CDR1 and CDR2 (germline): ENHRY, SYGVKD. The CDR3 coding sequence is TGTGCCATCAGTGGGGAACCCGAGGGATGGACTGAAGCTTTCTTT. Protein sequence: CAISGEPEGWTEAFF.

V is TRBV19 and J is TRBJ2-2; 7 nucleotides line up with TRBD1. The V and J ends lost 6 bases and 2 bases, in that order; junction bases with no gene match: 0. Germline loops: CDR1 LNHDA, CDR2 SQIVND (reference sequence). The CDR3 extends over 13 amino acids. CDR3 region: CASRGGNTGELFF. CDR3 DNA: TGTGCCAGTAGAGGGGGCAACACCGGGGAGCTGTTTTTT. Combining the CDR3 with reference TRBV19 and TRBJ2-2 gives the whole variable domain DGGITQSPKYLFRKEGQNVTLSCEQNLNHDAMYWYRQDPGQGLRLIYYSQIVNDFQKGDIAEGYSVSREKKESFPLTVTSAQKNPTAFYLCASRGGNTGELFFGEGSRLTVL.

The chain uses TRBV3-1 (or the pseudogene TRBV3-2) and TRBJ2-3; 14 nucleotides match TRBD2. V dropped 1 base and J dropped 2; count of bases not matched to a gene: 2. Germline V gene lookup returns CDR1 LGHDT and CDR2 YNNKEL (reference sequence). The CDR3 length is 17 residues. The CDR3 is CASSQGTSGRTTDTQYF. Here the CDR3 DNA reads TGTGCCAGCAGCCAAGGGACTAGCGGGAGGACCACAGATACGCAGTATTTT.

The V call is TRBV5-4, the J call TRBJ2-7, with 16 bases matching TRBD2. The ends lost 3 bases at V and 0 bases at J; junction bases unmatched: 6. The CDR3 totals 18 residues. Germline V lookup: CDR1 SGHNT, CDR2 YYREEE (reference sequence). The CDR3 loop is CASSSGLAGGLSSYEQYF. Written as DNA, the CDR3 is TGTGCCAGCAGCTCGGGACTAGCGGGGGGGCTGAGCTCCTACGAGCAGTACTTC.

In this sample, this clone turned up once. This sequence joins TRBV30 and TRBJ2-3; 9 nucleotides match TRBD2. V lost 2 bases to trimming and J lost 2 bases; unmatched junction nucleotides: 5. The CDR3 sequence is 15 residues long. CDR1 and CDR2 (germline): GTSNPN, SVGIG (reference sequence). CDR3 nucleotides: TGTGCCTGGAGTCCGAAGCGGGGGGCCACAGATACGCAGTATTTT. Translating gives CAWSPKRGATDTQYF. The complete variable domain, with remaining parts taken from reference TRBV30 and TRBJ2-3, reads SQTIHQWPATLVQPVGSPLSLECTVEGTSNPNLYWYRQAAGRGLQLLFYSVGIGQISSEVPQNLSASRPQDRQFILSSKKLLLSDSGFYLCAWSPKRGATDTQYFGPGTRLTVL.

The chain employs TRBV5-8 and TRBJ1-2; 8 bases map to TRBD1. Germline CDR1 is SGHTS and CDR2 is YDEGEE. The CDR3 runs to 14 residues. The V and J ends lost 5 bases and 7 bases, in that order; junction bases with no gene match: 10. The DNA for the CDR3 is TGTGCCAGCAGTGTTCCGGGACAGGAGTTTGGCTACACCTTC. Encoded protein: CASSVPGQEFGYTF. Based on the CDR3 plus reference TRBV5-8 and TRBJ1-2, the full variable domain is EAGVTQSPTHLIKTRGQQATLRCSPISGHTSVYWYQQALGLGLQFLLWYDEGEERNRGNFPPRFSGRQFPNYSSELNVNALELEDSALYLCASSVPGQEFGYTFGSGTRLTVV.

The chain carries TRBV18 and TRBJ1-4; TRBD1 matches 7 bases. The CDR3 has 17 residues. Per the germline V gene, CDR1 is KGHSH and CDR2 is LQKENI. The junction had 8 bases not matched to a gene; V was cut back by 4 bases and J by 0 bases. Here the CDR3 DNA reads TGTGCCAGCTCACGCCAGGGGGAAGTAGCAACTAATGAAAAACTGTTTTTT. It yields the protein CASSRQGEVATNEKLFF.

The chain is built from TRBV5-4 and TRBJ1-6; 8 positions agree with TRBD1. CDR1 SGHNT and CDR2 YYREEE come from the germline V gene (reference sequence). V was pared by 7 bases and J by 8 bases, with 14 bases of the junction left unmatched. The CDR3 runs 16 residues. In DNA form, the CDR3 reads TGTGCCAGCGGGTTCCAAGGACAGGGAGGGCATTCACCCCTCCACTTT. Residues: CASGFQGQGGHSPLHF.

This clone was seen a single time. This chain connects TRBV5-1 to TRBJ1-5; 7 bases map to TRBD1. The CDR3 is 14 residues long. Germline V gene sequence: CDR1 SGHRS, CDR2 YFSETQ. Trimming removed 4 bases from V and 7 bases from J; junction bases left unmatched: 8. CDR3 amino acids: CASSPEQGLQPQHF. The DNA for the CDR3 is TGCGCCAGCAGCCCGGAACAGGGGTTGCAGCCCCAGCATTTT.

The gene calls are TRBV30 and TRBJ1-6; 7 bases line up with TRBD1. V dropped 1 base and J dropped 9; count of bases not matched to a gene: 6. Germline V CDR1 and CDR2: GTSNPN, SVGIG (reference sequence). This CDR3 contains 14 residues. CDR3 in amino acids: CAWSGAGGFSPLHF. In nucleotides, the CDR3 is TGTGCCTGGAGTGGTGCAGGGGGTTTTTCACCCCTCCACTTT. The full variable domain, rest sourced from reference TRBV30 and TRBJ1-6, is SQTIHQWPATLVQPVGSPLSLECTVEGTSNPNLYWYRQAAGRGLQLLFYSVGIGQISSEVPQNLSASRPQDRQFILSSKKLLLSDSGFYLCAWSGAGGFSPLHFGNGTRLTVT.

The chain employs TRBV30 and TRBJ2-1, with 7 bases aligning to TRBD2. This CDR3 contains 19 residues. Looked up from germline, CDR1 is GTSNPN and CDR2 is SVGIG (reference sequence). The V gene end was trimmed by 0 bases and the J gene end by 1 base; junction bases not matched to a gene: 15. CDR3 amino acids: CAWSVGPWAGVGSYNEQFF. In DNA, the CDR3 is TGTGCCTGGAGTGTTGGGCCCTGGGCGGGAGTGGGGTCCTACAATGAGCAGTTCTTC. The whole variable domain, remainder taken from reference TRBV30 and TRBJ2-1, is SQTIHQWPATLVQPVGSPLSLECTVEGTSNPNLYWYRQAAGRGLQLLFYSVGIGQISSEVPQNLSASRPQDRQFILSSKKLLLSDSGFYLCAWSVGPWAGVGSYNEQFFGPGTRLTVL.

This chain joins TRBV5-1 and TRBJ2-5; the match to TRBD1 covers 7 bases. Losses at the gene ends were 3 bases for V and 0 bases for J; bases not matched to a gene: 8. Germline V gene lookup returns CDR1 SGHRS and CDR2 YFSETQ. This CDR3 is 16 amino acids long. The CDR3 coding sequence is TGCGCCAGCAGCTCAGGACAGGCTCCGTACCAAGAGACCCAGTACTTC. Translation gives CASSSGQAPYQETQYF.

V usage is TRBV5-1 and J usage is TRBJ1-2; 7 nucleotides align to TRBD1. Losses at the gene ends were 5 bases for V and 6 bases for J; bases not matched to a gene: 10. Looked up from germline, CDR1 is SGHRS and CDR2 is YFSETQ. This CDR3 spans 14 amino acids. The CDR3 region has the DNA TGCGCCAGCAGGATAAACCCGACAGGGAATGGCTACACCTTC. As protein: CASRINPTGNGYTF.

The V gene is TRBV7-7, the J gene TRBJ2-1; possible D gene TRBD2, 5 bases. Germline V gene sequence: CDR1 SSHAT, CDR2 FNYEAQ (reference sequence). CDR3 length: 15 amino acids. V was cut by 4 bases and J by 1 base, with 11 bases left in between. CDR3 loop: CASSSSAGSYNEQFF. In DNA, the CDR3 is TGTGCCAGCAGCTCGAGCGCGGGTTCCTACAATGAGCAGTTCTTC.

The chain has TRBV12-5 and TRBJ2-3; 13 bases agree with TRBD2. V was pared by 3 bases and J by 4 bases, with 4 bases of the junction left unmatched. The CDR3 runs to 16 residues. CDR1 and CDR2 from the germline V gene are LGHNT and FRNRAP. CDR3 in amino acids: CASGLLAGGPPDTQYF. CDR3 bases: TGTGCTAGTGGTTTACTAGCGGGAGGGCCCCCAGATACGCAGTATTTT. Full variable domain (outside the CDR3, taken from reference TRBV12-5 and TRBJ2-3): DARVTQTPRHKVTEMGQEVTMRCQPILGHNTVFWYRQTMMQGLELLAYFRNRAPLDDSGMPKDRFSAEMPDATLATLKIQPSEPRDSAVYFCASGLLAGGPPDTQYFGPGTRLTVL.

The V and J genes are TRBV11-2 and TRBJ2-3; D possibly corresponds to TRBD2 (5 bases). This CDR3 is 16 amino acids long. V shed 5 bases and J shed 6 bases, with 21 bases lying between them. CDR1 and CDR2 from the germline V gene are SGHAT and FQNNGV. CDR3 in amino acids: CASSAGRTPGSDTQYF. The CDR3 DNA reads TGTGCCAGCAGCGCAGGCCGGACTCCCGGGTCGGATACGCAGTATTTT. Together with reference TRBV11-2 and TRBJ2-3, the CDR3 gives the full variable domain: EAGVAQSPRYKIIEKRQSVAFWCNPISGHATLYWYQQILGQGPKLLIQFQNNGVVDDSQLPKDRFSAERLKGVDSTLKIQPAKLEDSAVYLCASSAGRTPGSDTQYFGPGTRLTVL.

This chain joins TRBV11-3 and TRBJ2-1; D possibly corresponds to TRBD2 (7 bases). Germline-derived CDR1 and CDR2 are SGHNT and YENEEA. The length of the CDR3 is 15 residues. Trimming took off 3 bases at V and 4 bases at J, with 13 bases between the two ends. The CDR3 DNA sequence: TGTGCCAGCAGCTTTGGAGGGGGGGGATACAATGAGCAGTTCTTC. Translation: CASSFGGGGYNEQFF.

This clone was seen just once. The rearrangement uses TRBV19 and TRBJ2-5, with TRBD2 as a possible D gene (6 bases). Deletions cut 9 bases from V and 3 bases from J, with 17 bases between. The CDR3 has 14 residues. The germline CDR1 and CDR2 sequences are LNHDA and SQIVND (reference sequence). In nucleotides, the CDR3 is TGTGCCAGACACTTTGAGACGGGGGAAGAGACCCAGTACTTC. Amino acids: CARHFETGEETQYF.

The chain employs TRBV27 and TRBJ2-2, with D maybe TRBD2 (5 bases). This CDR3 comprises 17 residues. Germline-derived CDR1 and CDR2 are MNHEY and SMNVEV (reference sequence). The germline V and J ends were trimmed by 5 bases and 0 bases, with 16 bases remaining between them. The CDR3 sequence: CASSQPRRTANTGELFF. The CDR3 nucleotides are TGTGCCAGCAGTCAACCTCGGAGGACCGCGAACACCGGGGAGCTGTTTTTT.

The CDR3, as DNA: TGCGCCAGCAGCAAGCCGGGACAAGCAAACACTGAAGCTTTCTTT. Translation gives CASSKPGQANTEAFF. The V and J genes are TRBV5-1 and TRBJ1-1; possible D gene TRBD1, 6 bases. The CDR3 consists of 15 residues. CDR1 is SGHRS and CDR2 is YFSETQ in the germline V gene. V shed 4 bases and J shed 2 bases, with 15 bases lying between them.

CDR3 nucleotide sequence: TGTGCCAGTAGTCTCAGGACCGGGACAGGGGGCCCTAACTATGGCTACACCTTC. Translation gives CASSLRTGTGGPNYGYTF. The V and J genes are TRBV19 and TRBJ1-2, with TRBD1 matching 12 bases. The CDR3 runs 18 residues. CDR1 LNHDA and CDR2 SQIVND come from the germline V gene (reference sequence). Unmatched junction bases numbered 10, after V lost 5 bases and J lost 0 bases.

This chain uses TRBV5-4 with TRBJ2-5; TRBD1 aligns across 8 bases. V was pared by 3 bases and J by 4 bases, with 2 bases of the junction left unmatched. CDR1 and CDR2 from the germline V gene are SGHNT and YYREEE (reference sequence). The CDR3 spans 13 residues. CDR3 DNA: TGTGCCAGCAGCTCCGGACAGGGAGAGACCCAGTACTTC. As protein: CASSSGQGETQYF.

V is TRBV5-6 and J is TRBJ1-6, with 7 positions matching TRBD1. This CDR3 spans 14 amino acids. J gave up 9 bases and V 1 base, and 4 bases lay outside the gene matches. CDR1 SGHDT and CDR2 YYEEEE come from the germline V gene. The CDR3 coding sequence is TGTGCCAGCAGCTTGAACAGGGGATCTTCACCCCTCCACTTT. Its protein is CASSLNRGSSPLHF.

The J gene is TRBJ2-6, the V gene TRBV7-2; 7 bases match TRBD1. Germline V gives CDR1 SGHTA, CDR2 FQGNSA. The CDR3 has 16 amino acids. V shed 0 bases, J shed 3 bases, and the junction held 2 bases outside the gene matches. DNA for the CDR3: TGTGCCAGCAGCTTAGCCGGGACAGTTGGGGCCAACGTCCTGACTTTC. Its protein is CASSLAGTVGANVLTF.

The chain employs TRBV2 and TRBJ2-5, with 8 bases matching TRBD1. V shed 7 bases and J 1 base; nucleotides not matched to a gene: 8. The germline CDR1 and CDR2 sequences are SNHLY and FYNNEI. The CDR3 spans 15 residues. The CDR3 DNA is TGTGCCAGCACTTATTCTGACAGGGGCCAAGAGACCCAGTACTTC. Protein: CASTYSDRGQETQYF. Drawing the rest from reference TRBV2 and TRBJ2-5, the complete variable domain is EPEVTQTPSHQVTQMGQEVILRCVPISNHLYFYWYRQILGQKVEFLVSFYNNEISEKSEIFDDQFSVERPDGSNFTLKIRSTKLEDSAMYFCASTYSDRGQETQYFGPGTRLLVL.